These 23 T cell receptor beta chains were sequenced from one sample in a study of shared clonotypes between healthy human individuals (dated by TCRdb to 2020 to 2021). Receptor amplification or capture employed the immunoSEQ multiplex PCR assay. The source is immuneACCESS, and TCRdb retained only in-frame sequences with V and J called. Part of the clones is not carried over; for the studies checked, unresolved V genes explain less than half of this, and the remainder is unexplained. The sample table lists 1,500,000 or so clones, 98% to 99% of them with a count of one. Of the sample, 0.36% is held by the ten largest clones. Sequencing input: naive CD4+ T cells sorted from blood. The cell subset or site label, as the study defines it: CD45RA+ positively selected. The receptors shown here come from a young man in good health.

V and J are TRBV29-1 and TRBJ2-3; D may be TRBD2 (5 bases). This CDR3 contains 13 residues. Germline V gene sequence: CDR1 SQVTM, CDR2 ANQGSEA. The V gene lost 3 bases and the J gene lost 6 bases, with 13 bases spanning the gap. The DNA of the CDR3 is TGCAGCGTTGAGGAGTTGAGGGAGGATACGCAGTATTTT. It encodes CSVEELREDTQYF.

This chain uses TRBV5-6 with TRBJ1-4, with D maybe TRBD1 (5 bases). This CDR3 spans 16 amino acids. Per germline, CDR1 SGHDT and CDR2 YYEEEE. V was clipped by 2 bases and J by 0 bases, with 11 bases between them. The CDR3 loop reads CASSLGDRPTNEKLFF. CDR3 nucleotides: TGTGCCAGCAGCTTAGGCGACAGACCAACTAATGAAAAACTGTTTTTT.

J is TRBJ2-5 and V is TRBV6-6; no reliable D call. The CDR3 sequence is 14 residues long. Per the germline V gene, CDR1 is MNHNY and CDR2 is SVGAGI (reference sequence). The V and J ends lost 2 bases and 2 bases respectively, with 9 bases between them. The CDR3 DNA is TGTGCCAGCAGTTACGCGACGTTTCAAGAGACCCAGTACTTC. Protein sequence: CASSYATFQETQYF.

This chain joins TRBV5-4 and TRBJ2-2; no firm D call. V lost 0 bases, J lost 6 bases, and 12 bases lay in between. CDR3 length: 15 amino acids. CDR1 and CDR2 (germline): SGHNT, YYREEE (reference sequence). This CDR3 is CASSLAGVESGELFF. The CDR3 region has the DNA TGTGCCAGCAGCTTGGCTGGGGTAGAATCCGGGGAGCTGTTTTTT.

This chain joins TRBV6-5 and TRBJ2-3; D is possibly TRBD1 or TRBD2 (5 bases each). CDR3 length equals 15 residues. CDR1 and CDR2 (germline): MNHEY, SVGAGI. The V end lost 5 bases, the J end lost 1 base, and 13 bases lay between the germline ends. The CDR3 bases are TGTGCCAGCAGTCGTGGGGGAGTGGGCACAGATACGCAGTATTTT. This sequence encodes CASSRGGVGTDTQYF.

This clone was picked up one time. The V gene is TRBV11-2, the J gene TRBJ2-2; TRBD2 is a possible D gene (6 bases). Germline CDR1 is SGHAT and CDR2 is FQNNGV. This CDR3 has 15 amino acids. Trimming took 5 bases from V and 3 from J, leaving 13 bases between them. The CDR3 nucleotides read TGTGCCAGCAGCAGCGGGTTCCGTTACACCGGGGAGCTGTTTTTT. It is translated as CASSSGFRYTGELFF.

Here the CDR3 reads CASSTLPGASGNTIYF. DNA of the CDR3: TGTGCCAGCAGCACCCTCCCGGGGGCCTCTGGAAACACCATATATTTT. The rearrangement uses TRBV7-3 and TRBJ1-3, with TRBD1 as a possible D gene (6 bases). There are 16 residues in the CDR3. V was cut by 5 bases and J by 0 bases, with 14 bases left in between. Germline CDR1 SGHTA, CDR2 FQGTGA. Drawing the rest from reference TRBV7-3 and TRBJ1-3, the complete variable domain is GAGVSQTPSNKVTEKGKYVELRCDPISGHTALYWYRQSLGQGPEFLIYFQGTGAADDSGLPNDRFFAVRPEGSVSTLKIQRTERGDSAVYLCASSTLPGASGNTIYFGEGSWLTVV.

The rearrangement links TRBV18 to TRBJ2-7, with 16 bases identical to TRBD2. Germline values: CDR1 KGHSH, CDR2 LQKENI. The V gene end was trimmed by 0 bases and the J gene end by 2 bases; junction bases not matched to a gene: 1. The CDR3 is made up of 17 amino acids. As DNA, the CDR3 is TGTGCCAGCTCACCACCGGGGACTAGCGGGAGGGCCTACGAGCAGTACTTC. It encodes CASSPPGTSGRAYEQYF.

This chain connects TRBV28 to TRBJ1-5; D possibly corresponds to TRBD1 (6 bases). CDR3 size: 15 residues. The V gene's germline CDR1 is MDHEN and CDR2 SYDVKM. V lost 5 bases and J lost 6, with 17 bases in between. The CDR3 region is CASSPPGGRGQPQHF. CDR3 nucleotides: TGTGCCAGCAGTCCTCCGGGGGGCCGGGGTCAGCCCCAGCATTTT.

The chain is built from TRBV28 and TRBJ2-1; 8 bases map to TRBD1. This CDR3 contains 18 residues. The trim removed 1 base at V and 9 bases at J, leaving 17 bases unmatched. Looked up from germline, CDR1 is MDHEN and CDR2 is SYDVKM. CDR3 protein: CASSLYNAPGQALGEQFF. For the CDR3, the DNA is TGTGCCAGCAGTTTATACAACGCCCCGGGACAGGCGTTAGGTGAGCAGTTCTTC. The full variable domain, its missing parts supplied by reference TRBV28 and TRBJ2-1, is DVKVTQSSRYLVKRTGEKVFLECVQDMDHENMFWYRQDPGLGLRLIYFSYDVKMKEKGDIPEGYSVSREKKERFSLILESASTNQTSMYLCASSLYNAPGQALGEQFFGPGTRLTVL.

The CDR3 DNA reads as TGTGCCAGCAGTGCAACTAGTCCCGGGGAGCTGTTTTTT. This gives the protein CASSATSPGELFF. The J gene is TRBJ2-2, the V gene TRBV6-1, with D possibly TRBD2 on 5 matching bases. CDR1 is MNHNS, CDR2 SASEGT, per germline. V gave up 4 bases and J gave up 6 bases, with 9 bases separating them. The CDR3 covers 13 residues.

The V call is TRBV29-1, the J call TRBJ2-1, with a weak D call TRBD2 (5 bases). The CDR3 length is 13 residues. The ends were cut back, 5 bases at V and 3 bases at J, with 11 bases in the middle. Germline CDR1 reads SQVTM; CDR2 reads ANQGSEA. The CDR3 bases are TGCAGCGTTCCCCTCCGGGGCTACAATGAGCAGTTCTTC. Amino acids: CSVPLRGYNEQFF.

The chain recombines TRBV29-1 with TRBJ2-7, with 13 positions matching TRBD2. There are 18 residues in the CDR3. From germline, CDR1 is SQVTM and CDR2 ANQGSEA. V gave up 5 bases and J gave up 4 bases; unmatched junction bases: 17. CDR3 sequence: CSVTTPGTSGTSWYEQYF. CDR3 sequence (DNA): TGCAGCGTTACCACGCCCGGGACTAGCGGGACAAGTTGGTACGAGCAGTACTTC.

This chain links TRBV28 with TRBJ1-5; perhaps TRBD1 as D (5 bases). Trimming removed 3 bases at V and 2 bases at J, with 17 bases between. The CDR3 spans 17 residues. In germline, CDR1 is MDHEN, CDR2 SYDVKM. The DNA of the CDR3 is TGTGCCAGCAGTTTCCTAAGGGACTCCGGAGGCAATCAGCCCCAGCATTTT. Amino acid sequence: CASSFLRDSGGNQPQHF.

CDR3 residues: CASSSGPINEKLFF. The DNA for the CDR3 is TGTGCCAGCAGCTCTGGGCCCATAAATGAAAAACTGTTTTTT. The rearrangement uses TRBV7-9 and TRBJ1-4; D not certain. The V and J ends lost 4 bases and 5 bases respectively, with 11 bases between them. Germline CDR1 is SEHNR and CDR2 is FQNEAQ (reference sequence). The CDR3 length is 14 residues.

This sequence joins TRBV10-1 and TRBJ2-3; D ambiguous. This CDR3 comprises 13 residues. The V end was cut by 4 bases, the J end by 2 bases, with 7 bases between. Germline loops: CDR1 WNHNN, CDR2 SYGVQD (reference sequence). The CDR3 here is CASSVKPTDTQYF. The DNA of the CDR3 is TGCGCCAGCAGTGTAAAGCCCACAGATACGCAGTATTTT.

The gene calls are TRBV5-6 and TRBJ2-5; D possibly uses TRBD1 or TRBD2 (5 bases each). CDR3 length equals 15 residues. Germline V lookup: CDR1 SGHDT, CDR2 YYEEEE. V was trimmed by 5 bases and J by 2 bases, leaving 16 bases between them. The CDR3 is CASRGLGRRQETQYF. The CDR3 coding sequence is TGTGCCAGCAGAGGCTTGGGACGTCGACAAGAGACCCAGTACTTC.

As DNA, the CDR3 is TGTGCCAGCAGTGAACTAGGGGACGCCTATGGCTACACCTTC. It encodes CASSELGDAYGYTF. This sequence joins TRBV6-1 and TRBJ1-2; D perhaps matches TRBD1 (5 bases). This CDR3 is 14 amino acids long. V lost 2 bases and J 4 bases, leaving 11 bases between the germline ends. CDR1 is MNHNS and CDR2 is SASEGT in the germline V gene.

CDR3 amino acids: CASSPLGQNQPQHF. The DNA of the CDR3 is TGTGCCAGCTCACCCCTCGGACAAAATCAGCCCCAGCATTTT. This chain links TRBV18 with TRBJ1-5; D is perhaps TRBD1 (5 bases). The germline V and J ends were trimmed by 3 bases and 4 bases, with 10 bases remaining between them. Germline V gene sequence: CDR1 KGHSH, CDR2 LQKENI. The length of the CDR3 is 14 residues.

V gene TRBV7-9 combines with J gene TRBJ2-7; D may be TRBD2 (5 bases). The CDR3 totals 13 residues. The V end was cut by 1 base, the J end by 4 bases, with 8 bases between. Germline CDR1 reads SEHNR; CDR2 reads FQNEAQ (reference sequence). The CDR3 here is CASSLDAGYEQYF. CDR3 coding DNA: TGTGCCAGCAGCTTAGATGCGGGTTACGAGCAGTACTTC.

V gene TRBV19 combines with J gene TRBJ1-1; TRBD1 might be the D (6 bases). V was shortened by 3 bases and J by 5 bases, with 16 bases between the two germline ends. Germline loops: CDR1 LNHDA, CDR2 SQIVND (reference sequence). The CDR3 spans 15 residues. The CDR3 bases are TGTGCCAGTAGTATTAAGGGCAGGGGAGGAACTGAAGCTTTCTTT. It is translated as CASSIKGRGGTEAFF.

The J gene is TRBJ2-3, the V gene TRBV5-4; 9 nucleotides line up with TRBD2. Germline loops: CDR1 SGHNT, CDR2 YYREEE (reference sequence). There are 16 residues in the CDR3. V lost 6 bases to trimming and J lost 6 bases; unmatched junction nucleotides: 14. CDR3 bases: TGTGCCAGCACCCTTGGGGCGGCGGGAGGGTCGGATACGCAGTATTTT. Translating gives CASTLGAAGGSDTQYF.

CDR3 amino acids: CASTRKSEETQYF. The CDR3 nucleotides read TGTGCCAGCACTCGGAAAAGCGAAGAGACCCAGTACTTC. V usage is TRBV18 and J usage is TRBJ2-5; D is uncertain. V gave up 8 bases and J gave up 3 bases, with 13 bases separating them. This CDR3 contains 13 residues. Per the germline V gene, CDR1 is KGHSH and CDR2 is LQKENI.